This TCR beta chain was captured in a study of chemoradiotherapy in HPV16-positive cancers (dated by TCRdb to the early 2020s). Regarding the research as a whole: Functional T-cell assays on cells from a couple of HPV16-positive patients defined candidate HPV-specific T-cell clones and common TCR motifs. The study asked whether T-cell immunity to the HPV oncoproteins E6 and E7 changes during chemoradiotherapy and whether this immunity affects survival. TCR repertoires from 86 patients with HPV-related cancers were then used to track the candidate HPV-specific TCRs and motifs. On the study overall, not on this receptor specifically: Expansion of candidate HPV-specific clones and E7-related TCR motifs was observed in the tumor microenvironment during treatment, whereas no such expansion was observed for non-HPV-specific T cells. In HPV16-positive patients, expansion of HPV-responsive T cells during chemoradiotherapy was associated with improved recurrence-free survival. Only two HPV16-positive patients were used to derive the functional definition of HPV-specific T cells, and the survival association was reported for HPV16-positive patients.

A note on this clone: Its antigen remains undetermined. No quality values exist for individual bases; no much larger clone is one base distant.

Repertoires were sampled repeatedly over the course of chemoradiotherapy, so clonal expansion could be followed in the tumor microenvironment. CDR1 and CDR2, per the germline V gene, are SGHAT and FQNNGV. The CDR3 runs 14 amino acids, cysteine and phenylalanine included. The CDR3 DNA has 42 bases and is translated from base 1. V and J are truncated by 7 bases and 7 bases respectively, leaving an intervening sequence of 19 bases. Libraries came from the immunoSEQ multiplex PCR assay. This immuneACCESS table, as held by TCRdb, lists in-frame sequences with V and J called but not all clones. Of the missing ones, under half trace to an unresolved V gene in checked studies; the others have no known cause. For this sample the table gives some 12,000 clones, of which 65% were detected only once. The top ten constitute over 15% of the sample.

This chain is built from TRBV11-2 and TRBJ2-5, with TRBD1 as a weak D call on 6 bases. This TCR was recovered from a human donor with HPV-associated anogenital cancer. The specimen was collected from a patient who underwent chemoradiotherapy. CDR3 region: CASNLLDRSRTQYF. The DNA reads TGTGCCAGCAACCTTCTAGACAGGTCACGGACCCAGTACTTC.